Detailed here is one T cell receptor (beta chain). The data derive from a study of T-cell reconstitution after alpha-beta-depleted transplantation in children. V was cut by 5 bases and J by 6 bases, with 6 bases left in between. The CDR3 extends over 11 amino acids. From germline, CDR1 is SGHRS and CDR2 YFSETQ. Preparing the TCRbeta library involved the use of unique molecular identifiers. TCRdb reanalysed the PCR reads using MiXCR and keeps one entry per CDR3 protein. The sample holds hundreds of thousands of distinct CDR3 sequences; 20% to 30% are singletons and the top ten take around 4.8%. The chain recombines TRBV5-1 with TRBJ2-1, with D unclear. The source of this sequence is a female patient under 10 years old who had a stem cell transplant for congenital amegakaryocytic thrombocytopenia, so the T cells may come from the graft donor. The input for sequencing was PBMCs, mostly from graft donor cells, taken 360 days after TCRalphabeta/CD19-depleted stem cell transplant. The CDR3 protein is CASSEFNEQFF. The CDR3, as DNA: TGCGCCAGCAGTGAGTTCAATGAGCAGTTCTTC.